Below, 14 T cell receptor beta chains from the same sample are listed, as sequenced in a study of technical replicates of blood from a handful of donors. TCRdb's copy holds only in-frame clones and misses some; the assay was immunoSEQ multiplex PCR. The table lists some 68,000 clones, more than 90% of them singletons. The sequencing sample was made of T cells isolated from PBMCs. All receptors come from a human donor in good health.

This clone was picked up one time. The chain joins TRBV6-1 to TRBJ1-3; 8 nucleotides line up with TRBD1. Losses at the gene ends were 7 bases for V and 5 bases for J; bases not matched to a gene: 10. The CDR3 length is 15 residues. From germline, CDR1 is MNHNS and CDR2 SASEGT. CDR3 region: CASIQDREYRNTIYF. The CDR3, as DNA: TGTGCCAGCATTCAGGACAGGGAGTACAGAAACACCATATATTTT.

The V gene is TRBV28, the J gene TRBJ2-1; maybe TRBD2 (6 bases). The ends were cut back, 6 bases at V and 3 bases at J, with 15 bases in the middle. The V gene's germline CDR1 is MDHEN and CDR2 SYDVKM. The CDR3 has 15 residues. CDR3 amino acids: CASRPSAGFYNEQFF. The CDR3 coding sequence is TGTGCCAGCAGGCCTTCAGCGGGTTTCTACAATGAGCAGTTCTTC.

Worth noting for this clone: The sample has other DNA sequences that encode this CDR3 too. The chain links TRBV6-5 to TRBJ1-2; a possible D gene is TRBD1 (6 bases). The length of the CDR3 is 14 residues. Deletions cut 0 bases from V and 2 bases from J, with 7 bases between. From germline, CDR1 is MNHEY and CDR2 SVGAGI. CDR3 coding DNA: TGTGCCAGCAGTTACTCGAGGGGGAACTATGGCTACACCTTC. This gives the protein CASSYSRGNYGYTF.

In its sample, this clone was seen once. The chain is built from TRBV28 and TRBJ2-5, with D unresolved. The germline CDR1 and CDR2 sequences are MDHEN and SYDVKM. Trimming left V 2 bases short and J 5 bases short, with 9 bases between. The CDR3 sequence is 13 residues long. For the CDR3, the DNA is TGTGCCAGCAGTTTAGGTGGTGGCGAGACCCAGTACTTC. Translating it yields CASSLGGGETQYF.

The CDR3 sequence is CASSLGGIAYEQYF. The CDR3, as DNA: TGCGCCAGCAGCTTGGGAGGGATCGCCTACGAGCAGTACTTC. The rearrangement joins TRBV5-1 to TRBJ2-7; tentative D call: TRBD2 (5 bases). With 0 bases removed from V and 2 bases from J, the gap between germline ends came to 9 bases. The CDR3 runs 14 residues. Germline V gene sequence: CDR1 SGHRS, CDR2 YFSETQ.

The V call is TRBV5-1, the J call TRBJ2-7; no clear D gene. Trimming shortened V by 0 bases and J by 0 bases, and 4 bases separated the two germline ends. The CDR3 spans 13 residues. CDR1 is SGHRS, CDR2 YFSETQ, per germline. The CDR3: CASSLGSSYEQYF. The CDR3 DNA reads TGCGCCAGCAGCTTGGGCAGCTCCTACGAGCAGTACTTC.

This sequence joins TRBV20-1 and TRBJ2-5; no reliable D call. Between the trimmed V and J ends, which lost 3 bases and 0 bases, there was a span of 2 bases. This CDR3 has 11 residues. Germline V CDR1 and CDR2: DFQATT, SNEGSKA (reference sequence). Here the CDR3 DNA reads TGCAGTGCTAGCAACCAAGAGACCCAGTACTTC. Its protein product is CSASNQETQYF.

The rearrangement uses TRBV19 and TRBJ2-7; possibly TRBD1 for D (6 bases). This CDR3 spans 13 amino acids. Trimming removed 1 base from V and 5 bases from J, with 9 bases in between. CDR1 and CDR2 (germline): LNHDA, SQIVND (reference sequence). The CDR3 region is CASSIVAGDEQYF. The CDR3 nucleotides read TGTGCCAGTAGTATAGTGGCAGGGGACGAGCAGTACTTC.

The rearrangement joins TRBV2 to TRBJ1-4, with no clear D. CDR1 and CDR2 (germline): SNHLY, FYNNEI. Trimming left V 8 bases short and J 7 bases short, with 14 bases between. This CDR3 region has 13 residues. CDR3 sequence reads: CASDVAWSEKLFF. For the CDR3, the DNA is TGTGCCAGCGACGTTGCATGGAGTGAAAAACTGTTTTTT.

This chain connects TRBV4-2 to TRBJ2-2, with D tentatively TRBD1 (5 bases). V shed 1 base and J shed 5 bases, with 14 bases lying between them. Germline-derived CDR1 and CDR2 are LGHNA and YNFKEQ. The CDR3 is 16 amino acids. The CDR3 nucleotides are TGTGCCAGCAGCCAAGGTGCAGGGCCTGGGACCGGGGAGCTGTTTTTT. Protein sequence: CASSQGAGPGTGELFF.

The rearrangement links TRBV7-8 to TRBJ2-7, with D possibly being TRBD1 (6 bases). Trimming stripped 2 bases from V and 6 bases from J, with 20 bases between. Germline CDR1 is SGHVS and CDR2 is FQNEAQ. This CDR3 contains 16 residues. In DNA form, the CDR3 reads TGTGCCAGCAGCTTAATCGCAGGGGATGCTTTCGCCGAGCAGTACTTC. Translation gives CASSLIAGDAFAEQYF.

V gene TRBV11-3 combines with J gene TRBJ2-1; D is possibly TRBD2 (5 bases). The germline V gene encodes CDR1 SGHNT and CDR2 YENEEA. The CDR3 totals 15 residues. Deletions cut 2 bases from V and 6 bases from J, with 14 bases between. The DNA for the CDR3 is TGTGCCAGCAGCTTACCAGGCAGCGGTCGCAATGAGCAGTTCTTC. Its protein is CASSLPGSGRNEQFF.

This clone has more than one count but fewer than ten. The CDR3 DNA sequence: TGTGCCAGCAGTGATTTAAGACACAAGAACACTGAAGCTTTCTTT. Protein: CASSDLRHKNTEAFF. The chain carries TRBV2 and TRBJ1-1; D is ambiguous. The germline V gene has CDR1 SNHLY and CDR2 FYNNEI. The V end was cut by 3 bases, the J end by 1 base, with 12 bases between. The CDR3 runs 15 residues.

The chain carries TRBV19 and TRBJ1-3; maybe TRBD1 (6 bases). The CDR3 sequence is 17 residues long. V gave up 3 bases and J gave up 2 bases, with 17 bases separating them. CDR1 LNHDA and CDR2 SQIVND come from the germline V gene (reference sequence). CDR3: CASSIGGPLDTGNTIYF. The CDR3 DNA follows: TGTGCCAGTAGTATCGGGGGGCCCCTCGATACTGGAAACACCATATATTTT.